This is a list of T cell receptor beta chains from one sample in a study of lymphopenia after photon versus proton radiotherapy. Profiling relied on immunoSEQ multiplex PCR, and the TCRdb table lists in-frame clones only, not all of them. The data show some 27,000 clones, 80% to 90% seen once. The sequencing used peripheral blood, collected from a patient treated with photon-based radiotherapy. These receptors were taken from a man aged 45 to 65 with gastric cancer. Both conserved end residues are part of each CDR3. The order of the fields is clone size, J gene, D gene, V gene, CDR3 protein, CDR3 DNA. A D gene is named only where the DNA matches it firmly. Size tells how often a clone was seen (once, few, many) or the class of an expanded clone, and some rows leave it out.

>-|TRBJ2-1|-|TRBV30
CAWSVGNEQFF
TGTGCCTGGAGTGTTGGAAATGAGCAGTTCTTC
>medium-sized|TRBJ1-6|-|TRBV30
CAWGDNNSPLHF
TGTGCCTGGGGGGACAATAATTCACCCCTCCACTTT
>-|TRBJ1-5|TRBD1|TRBV18
CASSLGQGVNQPQHF
TGTGCCAGCTCCCTCGGACAGGGGGTCAATCAGCCCCAGCATTTT
>-|TRBJ1-4|TRBD1|TRBV6-1
CASLGKGAGEKLFF
TGTGCCAGCCTCGGTAAGGGGGCCGGAGAAAAACTGTTTTTT
>-|TRBJ2-2|-|TRBV5-1
CASSLAVTGELFF
TGCGCCAGCAGCTTGGCAGTTACCGGGGAGCTGTTTTTT
>-|TRBJ2-3|-|TRBV9
CASSGRTDTQYF
TGTGCCAGCAGCGGCCGCACAGATACGCAGTATTTT
>once|TRBJ2-2|-|TRBV7-6
CASSLAGGFAGELFF
TGTGCCAGCAGCTTAGCGGGGGGTTTCGCCGGGGAGCTGTTTTTT
>-|TRBJ1-3|-|TRBV18
CASSSGDPGNTIYF
TGTGCCAGCTCTAGCGGGGACCCGGGAAACACCATATATTTT
>-|TRBJ2-4|-|TRBV19
CASRDLAKNIQYF
TGTGCCAGTAGGGATCTAGCCAAAAACATTCAGTACTTC
>-|TRBJ1-2|-|TRBV5-4
CASSLLAGYGYTF
TGTGCCAGCAGCCTTCTGGCAGGGTATGGCTACACCTTC
>-|TRBJ2-5|-|TRBV7-9
CASSLWEVRQETQYF
TGTGCCAGCAGCTTATGGGAGGTGAGGCAAGAGACCCAGTACTTC
>-|TRBJ2-3|TRBD1|TRBV6-4
CASSARSTGETDTQYF
TGTGCCAGCAGTGCTCGGTCCACAGGGGAGACAGATACGCAGTATTTT
>-|TRBJ2-1|-|TRBV29-1
CSVELRDEQFF
TGCAGCGTTGAGTTAAGGGATGAGCAGTTCTTC
>-|TRBJ1-2|-|TRBV20-1
CSARDRWGYTF
TGCAGTGCTAGGGACCGATGGGGCTACACCTTC
>-|TRBJ2-7|TRBD1|TRBV6-5
CASSYAGTGEYEQYF
TGTGCCAGCAGTTACGCCGGGACAGGGGAGTACGAGCAGTACTTC
>-|TRBJ2-1|TRBD2|TRBV10-2
CASSGPGVAGVHEQFF
TGCGCCAGCAGTGGTCCTGGGGTAGCGGGGGTCCATGAGCAGTTCTTC
>-|TRBJ1-1|-|TRBV29-1
CSVLSGWTATEAFF
TGCAGCGTTCTGTCAGGTTGGACGGCCACTGAAGCTTTCTTT